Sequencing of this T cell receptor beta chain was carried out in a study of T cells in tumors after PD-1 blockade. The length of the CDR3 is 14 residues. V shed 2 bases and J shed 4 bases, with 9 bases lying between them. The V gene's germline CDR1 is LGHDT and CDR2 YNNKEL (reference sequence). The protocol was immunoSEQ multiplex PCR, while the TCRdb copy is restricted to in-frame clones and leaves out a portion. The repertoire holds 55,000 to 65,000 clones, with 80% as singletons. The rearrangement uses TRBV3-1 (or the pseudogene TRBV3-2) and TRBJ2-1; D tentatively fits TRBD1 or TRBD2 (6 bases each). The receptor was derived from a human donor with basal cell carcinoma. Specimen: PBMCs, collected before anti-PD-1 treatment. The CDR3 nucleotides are TGTGCCAGCAGCCAAAGGGGGGTTTACAATGAGCAGTTCTTC. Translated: CASSQRGVYNEQFF.